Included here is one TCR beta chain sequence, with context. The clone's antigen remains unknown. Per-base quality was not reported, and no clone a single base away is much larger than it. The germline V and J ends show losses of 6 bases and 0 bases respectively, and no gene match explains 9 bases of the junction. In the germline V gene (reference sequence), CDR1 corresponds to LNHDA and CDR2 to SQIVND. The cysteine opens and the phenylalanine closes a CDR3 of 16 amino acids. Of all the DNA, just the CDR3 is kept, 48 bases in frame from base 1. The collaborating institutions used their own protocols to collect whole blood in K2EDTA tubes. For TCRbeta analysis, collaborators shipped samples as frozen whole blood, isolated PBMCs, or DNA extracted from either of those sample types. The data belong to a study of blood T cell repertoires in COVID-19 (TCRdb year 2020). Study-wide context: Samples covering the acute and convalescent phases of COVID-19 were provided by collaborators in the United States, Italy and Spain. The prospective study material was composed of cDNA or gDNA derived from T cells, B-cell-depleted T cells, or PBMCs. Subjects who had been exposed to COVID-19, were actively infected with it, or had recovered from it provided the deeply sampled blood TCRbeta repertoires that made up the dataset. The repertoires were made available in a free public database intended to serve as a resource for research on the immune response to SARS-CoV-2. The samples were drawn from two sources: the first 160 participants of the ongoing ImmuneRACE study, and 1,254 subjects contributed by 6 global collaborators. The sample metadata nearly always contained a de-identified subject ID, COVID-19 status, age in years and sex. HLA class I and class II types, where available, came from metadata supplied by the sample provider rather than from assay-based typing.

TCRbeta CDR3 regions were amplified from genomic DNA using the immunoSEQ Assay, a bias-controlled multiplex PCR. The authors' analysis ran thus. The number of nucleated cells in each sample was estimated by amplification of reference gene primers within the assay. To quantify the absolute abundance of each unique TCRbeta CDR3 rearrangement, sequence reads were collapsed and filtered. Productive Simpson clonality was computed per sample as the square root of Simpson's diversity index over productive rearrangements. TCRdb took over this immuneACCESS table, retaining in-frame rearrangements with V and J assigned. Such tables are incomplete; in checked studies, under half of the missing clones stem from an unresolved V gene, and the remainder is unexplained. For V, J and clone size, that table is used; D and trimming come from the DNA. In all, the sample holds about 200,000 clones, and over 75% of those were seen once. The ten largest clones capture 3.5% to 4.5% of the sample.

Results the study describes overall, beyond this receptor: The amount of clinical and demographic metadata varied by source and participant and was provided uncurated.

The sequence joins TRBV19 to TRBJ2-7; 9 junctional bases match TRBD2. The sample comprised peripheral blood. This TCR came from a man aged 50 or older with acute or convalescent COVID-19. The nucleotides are TGTGCCAGTAGCCGAACCTCTAGCGGGGTCTCCTACGAGCAGTACTTC. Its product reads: CASSRTSSGVSYEQYF.